This record looks at one T cell receptor beta chain sequence and its context. Antigen specificity is unknown. These data originate in a study of identifying expanded T cells in peripheral blood. Whole-study findings and limits: Technical replicates showed about 1.2 changed clones; about 2 weeks approximately 15; four weeks 19.

Healthy donors had no documented immune events, such as infections, while sampled. V was clipped by 4 bases and J by 0 bases, with 10 bases between them. Per germline, CDR1 MNHNS and CDR2 SASEGT. This CDR3 comprises 14 residues. Clones were sequenced by immunoSEQ multiplex PCR, and TCRdb holds only the in-frame ones, with some missing. The sample lists over 100,000 clones, 88% occurring once. Sample: blood. The chain has TRBV6-1 and TRBJ2-7; maybe TRBD1 (6 bases). This receptor was identified in a person aged 18 to 75 in good health. Here the CDR3 reads CASSVRGGSYEQYF. CDR3 nucleotides: TGTGCCAGCAGTGTAAGAGGGGGCTCCTACGAGCAGTACTTC.